This T cell receptor beta chain was identified in a study of identifying expanded T cells in peripheral blood. Trimming removed 3 bases at V and 10 bases at J, with 16 bases between. Germline V CDR1 and CDR2: GTSNPN, SVGIG (reference sequence). The CDR3 is 14 amino acids. The protocol was immunoSEQ multiplex PCR, while the TCRdb copy is restricted to in-frame clones and leaves out a portion. The data contain over 85,000 clones, 70% to 90% of them singletons. This TCR derives from a person aged 18 to 75 in good health. Sequenced material: blood. The genes are TRBV30 and TRBJ1-6; TRBD1 is a possible D gene (6 bases). DNA for the CDR3: TGTGCCTGGAGCTACAGGGAGGTTTACTCACCCCTCCACTTT. Amino acids: CAWSYREVYSPLHF. The entire variable domain, with the rest obtained from reference TRBV30 and TRBJ1-6, is as follows: SQTIHQWPATLVQPVGSPLSLECTVEGTSNPNLYWYRQAAGRGLQLLFYSVGIGQISSEVPQNLSASRPQDRQFILSSKKLLLSDSGFYLCAWSYREVYSPLHFGNGTRLTVT.